Described below is a single TCR beta chain sequence and its context. A second PCR, run for about 6 to 11 cycles, used a sample-barcoded 5' primer plus a J-beta primer mix. TCRdb called the 5' RACE reads again in MiXCR, with one record for every CDR3 protein. The sample shows some 1.7 million distinct CDR3 sequences, approximately 28% of them seen only once. This sample is part of a study of blood T cells in healthy people across ages. Germline V CDR1 and CDR2: SNHLY, FYNNEI. This CDR3 is built from 15 residues. The V gene lost 8 bases and the J gene lost 7 bases, with 23 bases spanning the gap. The sequenced sample consisted of blood. The TCR was taken from a woman in her thirties in good health. V usage is TRBV2 and J usage is TRBJ1-2, with D possibly matching TRBD1 (5 bases). The CDR3 DNA reads TGTGCCAGCGGCACTCCGGGACGGGGGGATTTTGGCTACACCTTC. Translated, it gives CASGTPGRGDFGYTF.